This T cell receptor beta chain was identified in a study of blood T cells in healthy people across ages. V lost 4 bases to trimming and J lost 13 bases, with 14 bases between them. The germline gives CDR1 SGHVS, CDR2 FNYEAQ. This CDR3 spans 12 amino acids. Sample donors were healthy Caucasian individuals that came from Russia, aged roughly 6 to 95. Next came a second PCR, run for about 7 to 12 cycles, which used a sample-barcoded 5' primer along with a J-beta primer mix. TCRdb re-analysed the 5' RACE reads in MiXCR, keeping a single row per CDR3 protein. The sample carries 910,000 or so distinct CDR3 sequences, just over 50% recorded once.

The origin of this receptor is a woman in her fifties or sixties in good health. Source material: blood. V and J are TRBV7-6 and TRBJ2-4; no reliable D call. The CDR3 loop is CASSYSGLRQYF. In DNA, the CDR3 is TGTGCCAGCAGCTACTCAGGCTTGCGCCAGTACTTC. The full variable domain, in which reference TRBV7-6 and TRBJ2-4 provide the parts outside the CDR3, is GAGVSQSPRYKVTKRGQDVALRCDPISGHVSLYWYRQALGQGPEFLTYFNYEAQQDKSGLPNDRFSAERPEGSISTLTIQRTEQRDSAMYRCASSYSGLRQYFGAGTRLSVL.